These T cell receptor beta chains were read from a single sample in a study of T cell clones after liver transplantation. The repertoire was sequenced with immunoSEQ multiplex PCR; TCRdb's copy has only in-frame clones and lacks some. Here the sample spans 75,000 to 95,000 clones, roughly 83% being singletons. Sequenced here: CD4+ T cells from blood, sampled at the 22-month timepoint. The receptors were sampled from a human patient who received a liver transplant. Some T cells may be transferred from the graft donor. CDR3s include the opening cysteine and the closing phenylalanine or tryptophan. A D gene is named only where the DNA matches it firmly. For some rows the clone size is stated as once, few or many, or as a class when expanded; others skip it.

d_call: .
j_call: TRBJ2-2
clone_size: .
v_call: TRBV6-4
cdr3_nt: TGTGCCAGCACTATTTCCGGGCCTAACACCGGGGAGCTGTTTTTT
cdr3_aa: CASTISGPNTGELFF

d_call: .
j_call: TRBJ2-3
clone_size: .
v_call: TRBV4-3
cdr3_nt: TGCGCCAGCAGCCAAGATCTTGGGACCCCTAGGTTCAGTTCGGATACGCAGTATTTT
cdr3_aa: CASSQDLGTPRFSSDTQYF

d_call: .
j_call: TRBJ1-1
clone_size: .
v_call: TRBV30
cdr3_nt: TGTGCCTGGAACGCCGGTGGACAGAACACTGAAGCTTTCTTT
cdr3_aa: CAWNAGGQNTEAFF

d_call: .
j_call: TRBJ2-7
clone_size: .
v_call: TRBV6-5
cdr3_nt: TGTGCCAGCAGTTACTTCGGCGGGGGCTACTACGAGCAGTACTTC
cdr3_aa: CASSYFGGGYYEQYF

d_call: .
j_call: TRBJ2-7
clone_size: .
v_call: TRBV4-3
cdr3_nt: TGCGCCAGCAGCCAAGATTACCGGGGGAACTACGAGCAGTACTTC
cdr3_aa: CASSQDYRGNYEQYF

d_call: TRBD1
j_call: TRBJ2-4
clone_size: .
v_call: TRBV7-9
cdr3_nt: TGTGCCAGCAGCTTAGCCCGAAGCCGACAGGGAGATGCCAAAAACATTCAGTACTTC
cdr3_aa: CASSLARSRQGDAKNIQYF

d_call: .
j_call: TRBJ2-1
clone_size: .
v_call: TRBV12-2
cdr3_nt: TGTGCAAGTCGCTTAGCCACTAGCGGGAGTCAGAATTCCTACAATGAGCAGTTCTTC
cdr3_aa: CASRLATSGSQNSYNEQFF

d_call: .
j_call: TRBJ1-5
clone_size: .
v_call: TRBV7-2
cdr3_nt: TGTGCCAGCAGCTTAGAGGGCAGGGGTAGTCTGCCCCAGCATTTT
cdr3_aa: CASSLEGRGSLPQHF

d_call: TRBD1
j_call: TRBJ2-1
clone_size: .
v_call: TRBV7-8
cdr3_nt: TGTGCCAGCAGCCCGATGGCGGGACAGGCCTACAATGAGCAGTTCTTC
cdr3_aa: CASSPMAGQAYNEQFF

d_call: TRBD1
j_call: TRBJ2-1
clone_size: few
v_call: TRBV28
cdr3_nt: TGTGCCAGCAGTGGGGACAGTGATGAGCAGTTCTTC
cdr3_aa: CASSGDSDEQFF